A single sample is the source of the 26 T cell receptor beta chains below, sequenced in a study of T cells in Graves' hyperthyroidism and ophthalmopathy (dated by TCRdb to between 2019 and 2020). Libraries were constructed by multiplex PCR. Sequencing used an Illumina HiSeq 2000. Amplification of TCR beta CDR3 regions was carried out from RNA transcripts. For the first round of RT-PCR on the TCR CDR3, the HTBI primer set was used together with the Qiagen OneStep RT-PCR kit. TCRdb passed the public sequencing reads through fastp at Q25 and MiXCR, retaining productive beta sequences. Identical CDR3 proteins give one entry, which carries the most common genes and DNA. The sample table contains about 380,000 distinct CDR3 sequences; only one count was recorded for approximately 12% of them. More than 20% of the sample lies in the top ten. The sequencing sample was made of blood. Receptor source: a man aged 30-40 years with Graves' hyperthyroidism that later progressed to Graves' ophthalmopathy.

The chain carries TRBV6-5 and TRBJ1-6; D remains unclear. Deletions cut 0 bases from V and 10 bases from J, with 16 bases between. Germline loops: CDR1 MNHEY, CDR2 SVGAGI. The CDR3 is made up of 16 amino acids. The CDR3: CASSYSNSGNGSPLHF. For the CDR3, the DNA is TGTGCCAGCAGTTACTCGAATTCGGGGAATGGCTCACCCCTCCACTTT.

This clonotype was recorded many times. The rearrangement uses TRBV2 and TRBJ2-2; 8 nucleotides align to TRBD2. Trimming took 2 bases from V and 4 from J; bases not matched to a gene: 12. The V gene's germline CDR1 is SNHLY and CDR2 FYNNEI. The CDR3 spans 18 residues. The CDR3 protein is CASSESIERGPGTGELFF. For the CDR3, the DNA is TGTGCCAGCAGTGAATCTATCGAGCGGGGGCCCGGCACCGGGGAGCTGTTTTTT.

This clonotype occurred many times. The V and J genes are TRBV7-9 and TRBJ2-3; the D is unclear. CDR3 size: 17 residues. From germline, CDR1 is SEHNR and CDR2 FQNEAQ (reference sequence). V lost 6 bases and J 4 bases, leaving 23 bases between the germline ends. The DNA of the CDR3 is TGTGCCAGCAGGGGATTCCTGGACGGGTCTTCCTCAGATACGCAGTATTTT. As protein: CASRGFLDGSSSDTQYF.

In its sample, this clonotype was seen many times. The gene calls are TRBV5-6 and TRBJ1-3, with no clear D. In germline, CDR1 is SGHDT, CDR2 YYEEEE. The germline V and J ends were trimmed by 2 bases and 0 bases, with 6 bases remaining between them. The CDR3 covers 14 residues. This CDR3 reads CASSFASSGNTIYF. CDR3 in DNA: TGTGCCAGCAGCTTTGCGAGCTCTGGAAACACCATATATTTT. Variable domain in full (rest from reference TRBV5-6 and TRBJ1-3): DAGVTQSPTHLIKTRGQQVTLRCSPKSGHDTVSWYQQALGQGPQFIFQYYEEEERQRGNFPDRFSGHQFPNYSSELNVNALLLGDSALYLCASSFASSGNTIYFGEGSWLTVV.

The chain joins TRBV5-1 to TRBJ1-1; tentative D call: TRBD1 (5 bases). Germline values: CDR1 SGHRS, CDR2 YFSETQ. Trimming removed 2 bases from V and 7 bases from J, with 12 bases in between. The CDR3 totals 13 residues. This chain's CDR3 is CASSFRGQHEAFF. CDR3 coding DNA: TGCGCCAGCAGCTTTAGGGGCCAGCATGAAGCTTTCTTT.

The rearrangement uses TRBV4-2 and TRBJ2-3; 10 nucleotides align to TRBD1. This CDR3 is 16 amino acids long. The germline V gene encodes CDR1 LGHNA and CDR2 YNFKEQ. V was pared by 1 base and J by 0 bases, with 1 base of the junction left unmatched. The CDR3 nucleotides read TGTGCCAGCAGCCAAGGGACAGGGGGGAGCACAGATACGCAGTATTTT. This encodes CASSQGTGGSTDTQYF.

This clonotype was seen at least ten times. V and J are TRBV2 and TRBJ2-3; 15 bases align to TRBD2. Losses at the gene ends were 5 bases for V and 2 bases for J; bases not matched to a gene: 8. The CDR3 loop spans 18 amino acids. CDR1 and CDR2 from the germline V gene are SNHLY and FYNNEI. In DNA, the CDR3 is TGTGCCAGCAGTCGGACTAGCGGGGGGGGAATTAACACAGATACGCAGTATTTT. This encodes CASSRTSGGGINTDTQYF.

The V and J genes are TRBV27 and TRBJ1-1; D is possibly TRBD1 (5 bases). The V and J ends lost 0 bases and 5 bases respectively, with 13 bases between them. Germline V CDR1 and CDR2: MNHEY, SMNVEV (reference sequence). The CDR3 has 15 amino acids. The CDR3 sequence is CASSLSTGGRTEAFF. CDR3 coding DNA: TGTGCCAGCAGTTTATCAACCGGGGGTAGGACTGAAGCTTTCTTT.

This chain links TRBV6-1 with TRBJ1-2; the D is unclear. The CDR3 has 17 amino acids. Trimming removed 9 bases from V and 1 base from J, with 24 bases in between. Per the germline V gene, CDR1 is MNHNS and CDR2 is SASEGT. As DNA, the CDR3 is TGTGCCAGAAAAAAGGACGGAATTTCTCTTAATAACTATGGCTACACCTTC. Protein sequence: CARKKDGISLNNYGYTF.

This clonotype showed up many times. The chain uses TRBV6-5 and TRBJ1-1; D possibly corresponds to TRBD1 (6 bases). CDR1 and CDR2 (germline): MNHEY, SVGAGI. CDR3 size: 15 residues. V was trimmed by 0 bases and J by 1 base, leaving 9 bases between them. CDR3: CASSYSSRGNTEAFF. CDR3 sequence (DNA): TGTGCCAGCAGTTACTCGTCCAGGGGGAACACTGAAGCTTTCTTT.

The chain is built from TRBV30 and TRBJ1-1, with 7 bases fitting TRBD1. V lost 7 bases, J lost 4 bases, and 6 bases stayed unmatched. The germline V gene encodes CDR1 GTSNPN and CDR2 SVGIG (reference sequence). This CDR3 region has 12 residues. This chain's CDR3 is CASDRAGTEAFF. In nucleotides, the CDR3 is TGTGCCTCAGACAGGGCGGGCACTGAAGCTTTCTTT.

The chain employs TRBV4-1 and TRBJ1-3; TRBD1 is a possible D gene (5 bases). The CDR3 runs 14 residues. Germline V gene lookup returns CDR1 MGHRA and CDR2 YSYEKL. V was clipped by 1 base and J by 3 bases, with 7 bases between them. The CDR3 spells CASSQVQGGNTIYF. CDR3 coding DNA: TGCGCCAGCAGCCAAGTTCAGGGTGGAAACACCATATATTTT.

This clonotype was found a few times. The chain couples TRBV6-1 to TRBJ2-7; 10 nucleotides match TRBD1. This CDR3 is built from 14 residues. V shed 6 bases and J 4 bases; nucleotides not matched to a gene: 6. CDR1 is MNHNS and CDR2 is SASEGT in the germline V gene. CDR3 sequence: CASRGTGALYEQYF. The CDR3 DNA reads TGTGCCAGCAGGGGGACAGGGGCCCTTTACGAGCAGTACTTC.

This sequence joins TRBV4-1 and TRBJ2-2, with D maybe TRBD2 (5 bases). Germline V gene sequence: CDR1 MGHRA, CDR2 YSYEKL. V was clipped by 0 bases and J by 0 bases, with 14 bases between them. The CDR3 runs 18 residues. CDR3 region: CASSQDGSRRPNTGELFF. The CDR3 nucleotides are TGCGCCAGCAGCCAAGATGGGAGCAGGCGCCCGAACACCGGGGAGCTGTTTTTT.

The V and J genes are TRBV5-1 and TRBJ2-5; 11 positions agree with TRBD2. This CDR3 contains 15 residues. V was pared by 3 bases and J by 5 bases, with 6 bases of the junction left unmatched. CDR1 SGHRS and CDR2 YFSETQ come from the germline V gene. The DNA for the CDR3 is TGCGCCAGCAGCTCCTCTAGCGGGGGGCCGGAGACCCAGTACTTC. This encodes CASSSSSGGPETQYF. The entire variable domain, with the rest obtained from reference TRBV5-1 and TRBJ2-5, is as follows: KAGVTQTPRYLIKTRGQQVTLSCSPISGHRSVSWYQQTPGQGLQFLFEYFSETQRNKGNFPGRFSGRQFSNSRSEMNVSTLELGDSALYLCASSSSSGGPETQYFGPGTRLLVL.

This clonotype was seen at least ten times. This chain's CDR3 is CASSLRRGGPLGTGELFF. The DNA for the CDR3 is TGTGCCAGCAGCTTACGGCGGGGGGGCCCGTTGGGCACCGGGGAGCTGTTTTTT. The chain links TRBV11-1 to TRBJ2-2; 9 positions match TRBD2. Germline V lookup: CDR1 SGHAT, CDR2 FQDESV (reference sequence). The CDR3 spans 18 residues. V was clipped by 2 bases and J by 4 bases; unmatched bases: 11.

The chain carries TRBV27 and TRBJ2-2; 12 bases are a match to TRBD1. Germline-derived CDR1 and CDR2 are MNHEY and SMNVEV (reference sequence). The CDR3 runs 16 residues. Trimming took 6 bases from V and 1 from J; bases not matched to a gene: 3. In nucleotides, the CDR3 is TGTGCCAGCAGCGGGGACAGGGGGCGGAACACCGGGGAGCTGTTTTTT. Protein: CASSGDRGRNTGELFF.

The rearrangement joins TRBV4-1 to TRBJ1-2; 8 nucleotides match TRBD1. The CDR3 length is 16 residues. Germline CDR1 MGHRA, CDR2 YSYEKL. Losses at the gene ends were 1 base for V and 5 bases for J; bases not matched to a gene: 9. CDR3 nucleotides: TGCGCCAGCAGCCAAGGTCACGACAGGGGTGGATATGGCTACACCTTC. Protein product: CASSQGHDRGGYGYTF.

This clonotype was counted only a few times. The chain uses TRBV10-3 and TRBJ2-7; 7 bases are shared with TRBD2. Germline V lookup: CDR1 ENHRY, CDR2 SYGVKD. Losses at the gene ends were 1 base for V and 3 bases for J; bases not matched to a gene: 6. CDR3 size: 15 residues. The CDR3 is CAISELGEGNYEQYF. The CDR3 nucleotides are TGTGCCATCAGTGAGTTGGGGGAGGGCAACTACGAGCAGTACTTC.

This clonotype was counted a few times. This chain connects TRBV5-1 to TRBJ2-7, with D maybe TRBD2 (5 bases). CDR3 length: 14 residues. CDR1 and CDR2 from the germline V gene are SGHRS and YFSETQ. Deletions cut 2 bases from V and 4 bases from J, with 13 bases between. This CDR3 is CASSFYSVGYEQYF. In DNA, the CDR3 is TGCGCCAGCAGCTTTTATAGCGTGGGATACGAGCAGTACTTC.

A note on this clonotype: With a much larger clone just one base away, this may be a read error. The rearrangement joins TRBV12-3 or TRBV12-4 to TRBJ2-4, with D possibly called TRBD1 or TRBD2 (5 bases each). Deletions cut 10 bases from V and 8 bases from J, with 18 bases between. CDR3 length equals 13 residues. The chain's CDR3 is CANSTGPGDIQYF. CDR3 nucleotide sequence: TGTGCCAACAGCACAGGACCCGGGGACATTCAGTACTTC.

This clonotype was picked up a small number of times. This chain joins TRBV7-8 and TRBJ1-4, with a tentative D call TRBD1 (5 bases). V was shortened by 1 base and J by 4 bases, with 10 bases between the two germline ends. CDR3 size: 15 residues. Per germline, CDR1 SGHVS and CDR2 FQNEAQ. CDR3 DNA sequence: TGTGCCAGCAGCTTAGTGGGGACCGATAATGAAAAACTGTTTTTT. Translating it yields CASSLVGTDNEKLFF.

This rearrangement joins TRBV10-3 to TRBJ1-4; D remains unclear. The CDR3 totals 18 residues. Germline V gene lookup returns CDR1 ENHRY and CDR2 SYGVKD. V gave up 4 bases and J gave up 11 bases, with 29 bases separating them. The CDR3 spells CAISASAASGSPLKKLFF. The DNA of the CDR3 is TGTGCCATCAGTGCCTCGGCCGCCTCCGGGAGCCCCCTGAAGAAACTGTTTTTT.

The CDR3, as DNA: TGTGCCAGCAGCTTCCGGACTAGCGGGAAAGAGACCCAGTACTTC. This gives the protein CASSFRTSGKETQYF. The chain is built from TRBV7-2 and TRBJ2-5; 12 bases align to TRBD2. The V segment lost 3 bases and the J segment 3 bases; nucleotides outside the gene matches: 2. CDR1 and CDR2 from the germline V gene are SGHTA and FQGNSA. This CDR3 region has 15 residues.

The chain links TRBV10-3 to TRBJ2-1; D is perhaps TRBD2 (7 bases). Germline CDR1 is ENHRY and CDR2 is SYGVKD. The CDR3 is 14 residues long. Trimming left V 8 bases short and J 8 bases short, with 19 bases between. CDR3 protein: CAIGRGALRDEQFF. Here the CDR3 DNA reads TGTGCCATCGGCCGGGGGGCGTTGAGGGATGAGCAGTTCTTC.

This clonotype was seen repeatedly, ten times or more. The V and J genes are TRBV6-5 and TRBJ1-2, with D unresolved. In germline, CDR1 is MNHEY, CDR2 SVGAGI. This CDR3 spans 14 amino acids. Trimming removed 0 bases from V and 8 bases from J, with 13 bases in between. CDR3 coding DNA: TGTGCCAGCAGTTACTCGACGGACTTAAAGGGCTACACCTTC. Protein: CASSYSTDLKGYTF.